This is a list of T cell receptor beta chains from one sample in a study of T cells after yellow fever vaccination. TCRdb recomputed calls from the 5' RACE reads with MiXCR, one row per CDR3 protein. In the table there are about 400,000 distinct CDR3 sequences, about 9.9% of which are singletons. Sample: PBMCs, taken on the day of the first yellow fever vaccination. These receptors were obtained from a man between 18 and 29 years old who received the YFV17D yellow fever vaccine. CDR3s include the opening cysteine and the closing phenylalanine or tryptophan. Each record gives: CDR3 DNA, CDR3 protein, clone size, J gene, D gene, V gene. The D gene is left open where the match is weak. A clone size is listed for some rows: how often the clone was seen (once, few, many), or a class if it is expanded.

CDR3 DNA: TGTGCCAGCAGTTTATCGCTATACCAGTTCTTC; CDR3 protein: CASSLSLYQFF; clone size: -; J gene: TRBJ2-1; D gene: -; V gene: TRBV28
CDR3 DNA: TGCGCCAGCAGCCAAGATAACGAGGGGTGGGAGACCCAGTACTTC; CDR3 protein: CASSQDNEGWETQYF; clone size: -; J gene: TRBJ2-5; D gene: -; V gene: TRBV4-1
CDR3 DNA: TGTGCCAGCAGTGAATTTGCGGGGGGTCGGTACAATGAGCAGTTCTTC; CDR3 protein: CASSEFAGGRYNEQFF; clone size: many; J gene: TRBJ2-1; D gene: TRBD2; V gene: TRBV6-4
CDR3 DNA: TGTGCCGTCACAGGGACTGAAGCTTTCTTT; CDR3 protein: CAVTGTEAFF; clone size: -; J gene: TRBJ1-1; D gene: -; V gene: TRBV7-9
CDR3 DNA: TGTGCCAGCAGGCCTGCTAGAGCGGGGGGGTACGAGCAGTACTTC; CDR3 protein: CASRPARAGGYEQYF; clone size: few; J gene: TRBJ2-7; D gene: TRBD2; V gene: TRBV7-2
CDR3 DNA: TGTGCTAGTGGTCCCAATTCCGGCGGGTTGGAGACCCAGTACTTC; CDR3 protein: CASGPNSGGLETQYF; clone size: -; J gene: TRBJ2-5; D gene: -; V gene: TRBV12-5
CDR3 DNA: TGCGCCAGCGTCGATACCGAAATTAACACCGGGGAGCTGTTTTTT; CDR3 protein: CASVDTEINTGELFF; clone size: many; J gene: TRBJ2-2; D gene: -; V gene: TRBV23-1
CDR3 DNA: TGCAGGGTTGGACAGGGGGTAGGGAATCAGCCCCAGCATTTT; CDR3 protein: CRVGQGVGNQPQHF; clone size: -; J gene: TRBJ1-5; D gene: TRBD1; V gene: TRBV29-1
CDR3 DNA: TGCGCCAGCAGCCTCCCTGATGGGGCAGGATTCTTC; CDR3 protein: CASSLPDGAGFF; clone size: -; J gene: TRBJ2-1; D gene: -; V gene: TRBV5-1
CDR3 DNA: TGTGCCAGCAGCTTAGTTGGGACAGGACGTGGGTCTGAGCAGTTCTTC; CDR3 protein: CASSLVGTGRGSEQFF; clone size: few; J gene: TRBJ2-1; D gene: TRBD1; V gene: TRBV7-3
CDR3 DNA: TGTGCCAGCAGCCGGAGCGGGGGATCGAGTACCGGGGAGCTGTTTTTT; CDR3 protein: CASSRSGGSSTGELFF; clone size: -; J gene: TRBJ2-2; D gene: TRBD2; V gene: TRBV7-9
CDR3 DNA: TGTGCCAGCAGTCCTATAGCGGGGGAAGGTCAAGAGACCCAGTACTTC; CDR3 protein: CASSPIAGEGQETQYF; clone size: few; J gene: TRBJ2-5; D gene: TRBD2; V gene: TRBV12-3/TRBV12-4
CDR3 DNA: TGTGCCAGCAGTGACCGGGGGGGCCAAGATACGCAGTATTTT; CDR3 protein: CASSDRGGQDTQYF; clone size: -; J gene: TRBJ2-3; D gene: TRBD2; V gene: TRBV6-4
CDR3 DNA: TGTGCCAGCAGTTTAGACTTATTAGGGCCCCAGCATTTT; CDR3 protein: CASSLDLLGPQHF; clone size: -; J gene: TRBJ1-5; D gene: -; V gene: TRBV12-3/TRBV12-4
CDR3 DNA: TGTGCCAGCAGAAACGACCGAATGAACACTGAAGCTTTCTTT; CDR3 protein: CASRNDRMNTEAFF; clone size: -; J gene: TRBJ1-1; D gene: -; V gene: TRBV28
CDR3 DNA: TGTGCCATCAGTGCGGGAAATGCGGAGACCCAGTACTTC; CDR3 protein: CAISAGNAETQYF; clone size: many; J gene: TRBJ2-5; D gene: -; V gene: TRBV10-3
CDR3 DNA: TGCGCCAGCAGCCAAGAAAGTTGGGGGAATGAGCAGTTCTTC; CDR3 protein: CASSQESWGNEQFF; clone size: many; J gene: TRBJ2-1; D gene: -; V gene: TRBV4-3
CDR3 DNA: TGTGCCAGCAGCCAAGAGGGACAGGGATATCAGCCCCAGCATTTT; CDR3 protein: CASSQEGQGYQPQHF; clone size: many; J gene: TRBJ1-5; D gene: TRBD1; V gene: TRBV4-2
CDR3 DNA: TGTGCCAGCAGTTTAGTTTCAGGAAAGACTAGCGTAGGGTCCTACGAGCAGTACTTC; CDR3 protein: CASSLVSGKTSVGSYEQYF; clone size: many; J gene: TRBJ2-7; D gene: TRBD2; V gene: TRBV12-3/TRBV12-4
CDR3 DNA: TGCAGCGTTGGGACAAGCTCTGGAAACACCATATATTTT; CDR3 protein: CSVGTSSGNTIYF; clone size: -; J gene: TRBJ1-3; D gene: -; V gene: TRBV29-1